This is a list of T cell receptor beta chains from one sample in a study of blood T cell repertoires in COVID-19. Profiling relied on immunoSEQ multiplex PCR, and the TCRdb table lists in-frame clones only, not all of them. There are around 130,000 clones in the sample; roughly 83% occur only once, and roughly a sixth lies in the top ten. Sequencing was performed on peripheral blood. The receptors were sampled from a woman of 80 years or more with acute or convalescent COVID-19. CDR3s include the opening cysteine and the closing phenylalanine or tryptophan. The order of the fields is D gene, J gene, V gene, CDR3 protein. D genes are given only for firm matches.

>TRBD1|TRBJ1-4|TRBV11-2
CASSPTGQGAEKLFF
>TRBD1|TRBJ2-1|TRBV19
CASSALRDRGQGEQFF
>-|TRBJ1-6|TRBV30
CAWSVLSGNSPLHF
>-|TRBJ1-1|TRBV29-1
CSVETGMNTEAFF
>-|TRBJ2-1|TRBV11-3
CASSLGSPGSEQFF
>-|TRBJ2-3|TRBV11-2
CASSLSTDTQYF
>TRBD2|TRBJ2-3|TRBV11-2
CASSLGGGSRDTQYF
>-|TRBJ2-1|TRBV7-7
CASSLAQGDYNEQFF
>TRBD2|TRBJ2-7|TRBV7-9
CASSLEAGVPYEQYF
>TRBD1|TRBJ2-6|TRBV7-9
CASSLGPGQGTGANVLTF
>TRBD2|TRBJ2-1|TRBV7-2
CASSLARGGFNEQFF
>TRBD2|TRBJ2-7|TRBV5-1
CASSLTSGRLEQYF
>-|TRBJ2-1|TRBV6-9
CASSYTDNEQFF
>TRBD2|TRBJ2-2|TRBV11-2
CASSNRGVTGELFF
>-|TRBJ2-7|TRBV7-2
CASTNTYEQYF
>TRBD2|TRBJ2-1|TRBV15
CATSRGLRAGEGNEQFF
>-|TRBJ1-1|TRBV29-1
CSVEVGAPAFF
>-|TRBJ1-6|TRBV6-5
CASSYSSWGGNSPLHF
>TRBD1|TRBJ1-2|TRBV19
CASSPQTGTVYGYTF
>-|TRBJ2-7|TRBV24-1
CATSDWTPPDRYYEQYF
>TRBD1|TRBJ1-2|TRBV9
CASSALTGYGYTF
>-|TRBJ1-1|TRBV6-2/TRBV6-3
CASSDFINTEAFF
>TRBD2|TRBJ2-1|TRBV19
CASSFGGSRNEQFF
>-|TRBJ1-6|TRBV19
CASSIRQDTLGSPLHF
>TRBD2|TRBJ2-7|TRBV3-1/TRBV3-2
CASSRSSGSLYYEQYF
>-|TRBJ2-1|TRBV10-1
CASSQQGGSDEQFF
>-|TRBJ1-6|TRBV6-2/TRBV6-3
CASSRGTLGSPLHF
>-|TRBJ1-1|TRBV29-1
CSAILGSVTEAFF
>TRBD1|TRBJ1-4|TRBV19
CASSIRTGRNEKLFF
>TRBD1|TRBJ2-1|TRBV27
CASSSDRGGEQFF
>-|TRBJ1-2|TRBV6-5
CASSRPQGFNYGYTF
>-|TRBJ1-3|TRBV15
CATSRAHPSSGNTIYF
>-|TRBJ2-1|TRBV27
CASSPWVTSGNEQFF
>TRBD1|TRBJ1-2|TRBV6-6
CASNAQGAARGYTF
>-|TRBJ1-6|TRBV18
CASSPGRQRDNSPLHF
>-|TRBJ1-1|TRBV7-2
CASQATANTEAFF
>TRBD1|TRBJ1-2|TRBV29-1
CSVSEGQGGYGYTF
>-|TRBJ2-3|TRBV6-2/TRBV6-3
CASSDPGLTDTQYF
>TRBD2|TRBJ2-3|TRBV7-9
CASSLPAGGLYF
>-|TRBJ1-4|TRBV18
CASSPLAGAFREKLFF
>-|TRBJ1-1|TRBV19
CASSRLGARNTEAFF
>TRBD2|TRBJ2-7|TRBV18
CASSPPGGYEQYF